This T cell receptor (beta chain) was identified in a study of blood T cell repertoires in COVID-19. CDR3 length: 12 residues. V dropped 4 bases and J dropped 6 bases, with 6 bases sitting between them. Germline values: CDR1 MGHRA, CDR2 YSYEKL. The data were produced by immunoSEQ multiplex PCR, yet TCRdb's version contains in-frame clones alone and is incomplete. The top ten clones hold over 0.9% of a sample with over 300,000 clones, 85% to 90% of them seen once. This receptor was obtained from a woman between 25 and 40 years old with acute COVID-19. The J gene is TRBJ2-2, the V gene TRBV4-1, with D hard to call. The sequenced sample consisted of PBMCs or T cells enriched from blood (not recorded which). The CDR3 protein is CASSLGAGELFF. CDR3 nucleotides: TGCGCCAGCAGCCTCGGAGCCGGGGAGCTGTTTTTT.